This TCR beta chain is drawn from a study of blood T cell repertoires in COVID-19. Study as a whole: The United States, Italy and Spain provided the acute and convalescent COVID-19 samples.

V shed 5 bases and J shed 8 bases, with 18 bases lying between them. This CDR3 comprises 14 residues. CDR1 and CDR2 (germline): LGHNT, FRNRAP. TCRdb keeps only in-frame clones here, not all; method: immunoSEQ multiplex PCR. Seen here are a few hundred thousand clones, around 86% observed once, and the top ten hold nearly 4.5%. The TCR sequence derives from a man aged 50-59 years with acute or convalescent COVID-19. The sample was peripheral blood. The chain combines TRBV12-5 with TRBJ1-2, with D possibly matching TRBD1 (5 bases). Written as DNA, the CDR3 is TGTGCTAGTGGTCGAGAGACAGTAGCAAGAGGCTACACCTTC. Translating it yields CASGRETVARGYTF. Using reference TRBV12-5 and TRBJ1-2 for the parts outside the CDR3, the full variable domain is DARVTQTPRHKVTEMGQEVTMRCQPILGHNTVFWYRQTMMQGLELLAYFRNRAPLDDSGMPKDRFSAEMPDATLATLKIQPSEPRDSAVYFCASGRETVARGYTFGSGTRLTVV.